One and the same sample provided the 3 T cell receptor beta chains below, sequenced in a study of T cell repertoires in cytomegalovirus infection. MiXCR was run by TCRdb on the reads, yielding one entry per CDR3 protein. The sample lists approximately 500,000 distinct CDR3 sequences; 11% were seen once. Sequencing used PBMCs. The receptors stem from a human donor in good health (CMV status not recorded). Some clones in this sample may be carry-over from other donors' samples.

V and J are TRBV19 and TRBJ2-5; 8 bases agree with TRBD1. The CDR3 has 14 amino acids. CDR1 is LNHDA and CDR2 is SQIVND in the germline V gene (reference sequence). The V and J ends lost 5 bases and 4 bases, in that order; junction bases with no gene match: 6. CDR3 in amino acids: CASSPTGEAETQYF. Written as DNA, the CDR3 is TGTGCCAGTAGTCCGACAGGGGAGGCAGAGACCCAGTACTTC.

This clonotype has ten or more counts. V is TRBV7-9 and J is TRBJ2-3; D unresolved. The V end lost 2 bases, the J end lost 2 bases, and 17 bases lay between the germline ends. The CDR3 is 17 residues long. Germline V CDR1 and CDR2: SEHNR, FQNEAQ (reference sequence). CDR3 protein: CASSLRIVKVLTDTQYF. In DNA form, the CDR3 reads TGTGCCAGCAGCTTACGAATCGTAAAGGTTCTCACAGATACGCAGTATTTT.

This clonotype was detected many times. The chain couples TRBV7-6 to TRBJ2-1, with D perhaps matching TRBD1 (6 bases). Trimming pared 1 base from V and 1 base from J, leaving 20 bases between. The CDR3 spans 19 residues. Germline values: CDR1 SGHVS, CDR2 FNYEAQ. The CDR3 loop reads CASSLDSRKGVPSYNEQFF. The CDR3 DNA reads TGTGCCAGCAGCTTAGATAGTAGGAAGGGGGTGCCTTCCTACAATGAGCAGTTCTTC.